The 21 T cell receptor beta chains given below trace back to one sample, sequenced in a study of T-cell memory formation after mild COVID-19. TCRdb fed the 5' RACE reads into MiXCR, producing one record per CDR3 protein. The sample consists of fewer than 700,000 distinct CDR3 sequences, roughly 21% of them appearing once. Sequenced sample: PBMCs or a T cell subset sorted from them (not recorded which). These TCRs come from an adult woman who had mild COVID-19 (a few samples of this study predate the infection). Cell type and time point are not known.

This chain joins TRBV7-9 and TRBJ1-2, with no clear D. The V end lost 7 bases, the J end lost 8 bases, and 14 bases lay between the germline ends. The length of the CDR3 is 12 residues. CDR1 is SEHNR and CDR2 is FQNEAQ in the germline V gene (reference sequence). CDR3 bases: TGTGCCAGCAACGAAGCGGGGTACGGCTACACCTTC. Translating gives CASNEAGYGYTF.

This chain connects TRBV5-1 to TRBJ1-1, with 8 positions matching TRBD1. Trimming cost V 4 bases and J 4 bases; bases outside gene matches: 9. The CDR3 is 15 residues long. Germline lookup yields CDR1 SGHRS and CDR2 YFSETQ. CDR3 loop: CASSPRTGRSTEAFF. CDR3 bases: TGCGCCAGCAGCCCACGGACAGGGAGGTCCACTGAAGCTTTCTTT.

This clonotype was found a few times. V and J are TRBV30 and TRBJ2-6; D is unresolved. V dropped 3 bases and J dropped 3 bases, with 6 bases sitting between them. The CDR3 covers 13 residues. CDR1 GTSNPN and CDR2 SVGIG come from the germline V gene (reference sequence). CDR3: CAWSGSGANVLTF. As DNA, the CDR3 is TGTGCCTGGAGCGGAAGTGGGGCCAACGTCCTGACTTTC.

This clonotype was observed a few times. CDR3 nucleotides: TGCAGTGTCCCAGCTGGGGCCAACGTCCTGACTTTC. This sequence encodes CSVPAGANVLTF. J is TRBJ2-6 and V is TRBV20-1; unclear D gene. The CDR3 extends over 12 amino acids. Germline V gives CDR1 DFQATT, CDR2 SNEGSKA (reference sequence). The ends were cut back, 7 bases at V and 2 bases at J, with 6 bases in the middle.

The rearrangement joins TRBV12-3 or TRBV12-4 to TRBJ1-2; maybe TRBD1 (5 bases). The CDR3 totals 15 residues. V lost 5 bases and J lost 5, with 18 bases in between. The CDR3 coding sequence is TGTGCCAGCAGTCCCGGGACCTACCCCCCGTATGGCTACACCTTC. Protein product: CASSPGTYPPYGYTF.

The gene calls are TRBV7-2 and TRBJ2-7; tentative D call: TRBD2 (6 bases). CDR3 length: 14 residues. V lost 5 bases and J 3 bases, leaving 14 bases between the germline ends. Germline V gives CDR1 SGHTA, CDR2 FQGNSA. The CDR3 loop reads CASSAYGGSYEQYF. The CDR3, as DNA: TGTGCCAGCAGCGCCTATGGAGGGAGCTACGAGCAGTACTTC.

The chain couples TRBV15 to TRBJ2-1, with D tentatively TRBD1 or TRBD2 (5 bases each). CDR3 length: 17 amino acids. The V and J ends lost 8 bases and 4 bases respectively, with 24 bases between them. Germline CDR1 reads LNHNV; CDR2 reads YYDKDF (reference sequence). The CDR3 sequence is CATDVGAGRLRYNEQFF. The CDR3 nucleotides read TGTGCCACCGATGTTGGGGCGGGCAGGCTTCGTTACAATGAGCAGTTCTTC.

This clonotype was recorded many times. The chain is built from TRBV4-1 and TRBJ2-2; 7 bases map to TRBD1. Trimming cost V 1 base and J 4 bases; bases outside gene matches: 12. The CDR3 has 18 amino acids. Germline lookup yields CDR1 MGHRA and CDR2 YSYEKL. In DNA, the CDR3 is TGCGCCAGCAGCCAAGCACTTGTACAGGGGTCCTTCACCGGGGAGCTGTTTTTT. Protein: CASSQALVQGSFTGELFF.

The gene calls are TRBV25-1 and TRBJ1-5; no reliable D call. Trimming pared 4 bases from V and 0 bases from J, leaving 1 base between. Per germline, CDR1 MGHDK and CDR2 SYGVNS. The CDR3 consists of 12 residues. Here the CDR3 reads CASSGSNQPQHF. DNA for the CDR3: TGTGCCAGCAGTGGTAGCAATCAGCCCCAGCATTTT.

V usage is TRBV12-3 or TRBV12-4 and J usage is TRBJ1-6; 8 nucleotides match TRBD1. Trimming cost V 8 bases and J 8 bases; bases outside gene matches: 5. This CDR3 contains 13 residues. Here the CDR3 DNA reads TGTGCCAGCTCACAGGGGGGCTATTCACCCCTCCACTTT. Protein sequence: CASSQGGYSPLHF.

The V call is TRBV18, the J call TRBJ1-4; 7 bases agree with TRBD1. The trim removed 4 bases at V and 6 bases at J, leaving 8 bases unmatched. The length of the CDR3 is 15 residues. Germline V gene data show CDR1 as KGHSH and CDR2 as LQKENI. The CDR3 sequence is CASSLSQGIYEKLFF. Here the CDR3 DNA reads TGTGCCAGCTCACTCTCACAGGGGATCTATGAAAAACTGTTTTTT.

CDR3 sequence: CASSLGPGVKLETQYF. CDR3 coding DNA: TGCGCCAGCAGCTTGGGGCCAGGGGTAAAGCTGGAGACCCAGTACTTC. J is TRBJ2-5 and V is TRBV5-1; weak D call: TRBD1 (6 bases). Germline V CDR1 and CDR2: SGHRS, YFSETQ. Between the trimmed V and J ends, which lost 0 bases and 5 bases, there was a span of 17 bases. The CDR3 sequence is 16 residues long.

This chain connects TRBV7-6 to TRBJ2-1, with D perhaps assigned TRBD1 or TRBD2 (7 bases each). Germline V gene lookup returns CDR1 SGHVS and CDR2 FNYEAQ. The CDR3 has 16 amino acids. V lost 0 bases and J 4 bases, leaving 13 bases between the germline ends. CDR3 residues: CASSLAAGGGYNEQFF. The DNA of the CDR3 is TGTGCCAGCAGCTTAGCAGCAGGGGGGGGATACAATGAGCAGTTCTTC.

This clonotype has just a few counts. The CDR3 region is CASSFFSGTPYATNEKLFF. In DNA, the CDR3 is TGTGCCAGCAGCTTTTTTTCCGGGACTCCTTATGCAACTAATGAAAAACTGTTTTTT. The V and J genes are TRBV7-2 and TRBJ1-4, with a weak D call TRBD1 (5 bases). The CDR3 sequence is 19 residues long. CDR1 is SGHTA, CDR2 FQGNSA, per germline. V was shortened by 3 bases and J by 0 bases, with 20 bases between the two germline ends.

The chain employs TRBV12-3 or TRBV12-4 and TRBJ2-2, with unresolved D. V shed 2 bases and J shed 5 bases, with 9 bases lying between them. The CDR3 consists of 14 residues. CDR3 residues: CASSLQGLTGELFF. In DNA, the CDR3 is TGTGCCAGCAGTTTACAAGGGCTGACCGGGGAGCTGTTTTTT.

This clonotype was found a few times. The chain employs TRBV12-3 or TRBV12-4 and TRBJ1-1; 7 bases fit TRBD1. With 5 bases clipped from V and 5 bases from J, the junction kept 17 bases outside the gene matches. The CDR3 is 17 residues long. The CDR3 reads CASSPRQGWDFDTEAFF. CDR3 bases: TGTGCCAGCAGTCCTCGACAGGGATGGGATTTTGATACTGAAGCTTTCTTT.

This clonotype was observed a few times. This sequence joins TRBV7-9 and TRBJ1-2; perhaps TRBD1 as D (5 bases). The CDR3 contains 18 residues. The V gene lost 2 bases and the J gene lost 4 bases, with 23 bases spanning the gap. Germline V lookup: CDR1 SEHNR, CDR2 FQNEAQ (reference sequence). CDR3 sequence (DNA): TGTGCCAGCAGCTTACCCCCTGGATGGGGGGAAGTCGGCTATGGCTACACCTTC. Its translation is CASSLPPGWGEVGYGYTF.

This clonotype was seen more than once but under ten times. The chain is built from TRBV7-6 and TRBJ2-6; D unresolved. The CDR3 is 15 amino acids. Germline loops: CDR1 SGHVS, CDR2 FNYEAQ. V lost 1 base, J lost 4 bases, and 8 bases lay in between. The CDR3, as DNA: TGTGCCAGCAGCTTAGTTAATTCAGGGGCCAACGTCCTGACTTTC. Translation: CASSLVNSGANVLTF.

The J gene is TRBJ2-1, the V gene TRBV7-2, with 8 bases lining up with TRBD1. The CDR3 runs to 15 residues. The germline V gene has CDR1 SGHTA and CDR2 FQGNSA. J gave up 4 bases and V 3 bases, and 5 bases lay outside the gene matches. The CDR3 DNA sequence: TGTGCCAGCAGCTTTACGACAGGGGCGTACAATGAGCAGTTCTTC. Its translation is CASSFTTGAYNEQFF.

This clonotype showed up many times. The chain uses TRBV23-1 and TRBJ2-6; TRBD1 matches 8 bases. TRBV23-1 is treated as an ORF (open reading frame) with a function not yet certain. This CDR3 has 17 residues. Trimming at V came to 6 bases and at J to 1 base, leaving 8 bases not matched to a gene. This CDR3 is CASRPGQGWSGANVLTF. The CDR3 DNA sequence: TGCGCCAGCAGGCCTGGACAGGGATGGTCTGGGGCCAACGTCCTGACTTTC.

J is TRBJ2-1 and V is TRBV15, with 7 bases matching TRBD2. J was trimmed by 0 bases and V by 2 bases; bases with no gene match: 10. The CDR3 length is 18 residues. Per germline, CDR1 LNHNV and CDR2 YYDKDF (reference sequence). The CDR3 DNA is TGTGCCACCAGCAGAAGTCCCCCCGGCGGGAGCTCCTACAATGAGCAGTTCTTC. The encoded protein is CATSRSPPGGSSYNEQFF.